The 30 T cell receptor beta chains below come from one sample, sequenced in a study of T cells in Graves' hyperthyroidism and ophthalmopathy. TCR beta CDR3 region amplification was performed from RNA transcripts. The HTBI set primed first-round TCR CDR3 RT-PCR. TCRdb called the multiplex PCR reads again in MiXCR, with one record for every CDR3 protein. This table holds about 720,000 distinct CDR3 sequences, over 15% found once. Sequences were obtained from blood. The receptors originated from a woman between 45 and 65 years old with Graves' hyperthyroidism that later progressed to Graves' ophthalmopathy.

In its sample, this clonotype was seen a few times. The J gene is TRBJ2-5, the V gene TRBV7-9; 14 bases fit TRBD2. J gave up 5 bases and V 5 bases, and 10 bases lay outside the gene matches. CDR3 length: 17 amino acids. The germline CDR1 and CDR2 sequences are SEHNR and FQNEAQ (reference sequence). CDR3 nucleotide sequence: TGTGCCAGCAGCCCCGGACTAGCGGGGGGCGGAGGGGAGACCCAGTACTTC. Translating it yields CASSPGLAGGGGETQYF. Drawing the rest from reference TRBV7-9 and TRBJ2-5, the complete variable domain is DTGVSQNPRHKITKRGQNVTFRCDPISEHNRLYWYRQTLGQGPEFLTYFQNEAQLEKSRLLSDRFSAERPKGSFSTLEIQRTEQGDSAMYLCASSPGLAGGGGETQYFGPGTRLLVL.

In its sample, this clonotype was seen a few times. The chain couples TRBV7-9 to TRBJ1-1, with D possibly TRBD1 on 6 matching bases. Germline values: CDR1 SEHNR, CDR2 FQNEAQ (reference sequence). V lost 4 bases and J 4 bases, leaving 16 bases between the germline ends. The length of the CDR3 is 15 residues. CDR3 loop: CASSSLRGAVTEAFF. CDR3 nucleotides: TGTGCCAGCAGCTCCCTCAGGGGTGCAGTCACTGAAGCTTTCTTT.

The chain is built from TRBV20-1 and TRBJ2-7, with TRBD2 identical over 7 bases. The CDR3 spans 11 residues. V trimming: 7 bases; J trimming: 8 bases; junction bases outside the gene matches: 8. CDR1 and CDR2 (germline): DFQATT, SNEGSKA (reference sequence). CDR3 sequence: CSGRGGAQQYF. CDR3 nucleotide sequence: TGCAGTGGCCGCGGGGGAGCGCAGCAGTACTTC.

This rearrangement joins TRBV9 to TRBJ1-5; unclear D gene. The V end lost 2 bases, the J end lost 5 bases, and 11 bases lay between the germline ends. The CDR3 runs 14 residues. Germline CDR1 is SGDLS and CDR2 is YYNGEE. CDR3 coding DNA: TGTGCCAGCAGCGTCTCTCCCGGGGATCAGCCCCAGCATTTT. It translates to CASSVSPGDQPQHF.

This clonotype was counted at least ten times. The chain combines TRBV12-3 or TRBV12-4 with TRBJ1-2; no reliable D call. V was cut by 5 bases and J by 2 bases, with 12 bases left in between. The CDR3 is 14 amino acids. The DNA of the CDR3 is TGTGCCAGCAGTCTATTGACGGGAAACTATGGCTACACCTTC. Protein: CASSLLTGNYGYTF.

This clonotype was counted once. The chain couples TRBV7-2 to TRBJ1-6; unclear D gene. V shed 1 base and J shed 4 bases, with 8 bases lying between them. The CDR3 sequence is 15 residues long. CDR1 and CDR2 (germline): SGHTA, FQGNSA. In DNA form, the CDR3 reads TGTGCCAGCAGCTTAGAAACCTCGTATAATTCACCCCTCCACTTT. Protein: CASSLETSYNSPLHF.

Many counts were recorded for this clonotype. The chain has TRBV27 and TRBJ2-7; tentative D call: TRBD1 (6 bases). This CDR3 is 14 amino acids long. Between the trimmed V and J ends, which lost 2 bases and 2 bases, there was a span of 10 bases. CDR1 MNHEY and CDR2 SMNVEV come from the germline V gene (reference sequence). CDR3 coding DNA: TGTGCCAGCAGTTTAAGGGACAACCCCTACGAGCAGTACTTC. Its protein product is CASSLRDNPYEQYF.

This clonotype has more than one count but fewer than ten. The chain combines TRBV2 with TRBJ1-4; D gene ambiguous. In germline, CDR1 is SNHLY, CDR2 FYNNEI. The CDR3 spans 15 residues. Trimming shortened V by 3 bases and J by 7 bases, and 15 bases separated the two germline ends. As DNA, the CDR3 is TGTGCCAGCAGTGAGGTGAGGGAGGCCAGTGAAAAACTGTTTTTT. As protein: CASSEVREASEKLFF.

This clonotype was seen more than once but under ten times. Its ends do not fully match the called genes, so a read error is possible. The chain links TRBV2 to TRBJ1-4; D gene unclear. This CDR3 is 13 amino acids long. CDR1 and CDR2 (germline): SNHLY, FYNNEI. CDR3 residues: CASNEGRNEKLFF. The CDR3 DNA sequence: TGTGCCAGCAATGAAGGACGTAATGAAAAACTGTTTTTT.

Remarks on this clonotype: The missing conserved phenylalanine or tryptophan at the end of this CDR3 makes a read error likely. The rearrangement uses TRBV2 and TRBJ1-5; 7 bases are shared with TRBD1. J lost 4 bases, V lost 6 bases, and 9 bases had no gene match. The V gene's germline CDR1 is SNHLY and CDR2 FYNNEI. The CDR3 covers 15 residues. This CDR3 is CASRVRQGRNQPQHL. The CDR3 DNA is TGTGCCAGCAGAGTCCGACAGGGAAGGAATCAGCCCCAGCATCTT.

The chain joins TRBV12-5 to TRBJ1-5; TRBD1 agrees at 10 bases. The CDR3 consists of 15 residues. Germline CDR1 reads LGHNT; CDR2 reads FRNRAP. With V trimmed by 3 bases and J by 3 bases, 2 bases remained unmatched. The DNA for the CDR3 is TGTGCTAGTGGTTTAAGACAGGGGGCCAATCAGCCCCAGCATTTT. The encoded protein is CASGLRQGANQPQHF.

The chain recombines TRBV29-1 with TRBJ2-2; D perhaps matches TRBD1 (6 bases). The ends were cut back, 5 bases at V and 8 bases at J, with 15 bases in the middle. Germline V gene data show CDR1 as SQVTM and CDR2 as ANQGSEA. The CDR3 is 13 residues long. The CDR3 DNA follows: TGCAGCGTTACAGGGCAGGAGGTTGGGGAGCTGTTTTTT. It yields the protein CSVTGQEVGELFF.

The J gene is TRBJ2-1, the V gene TRBV6-6, with D possibly called TRBD1 or TRBD2 (5 bases each). Looked up from germline, CDR1 is MNHNY and CDR2 is SVGAGI (reference sequence). Trimming left V 0 bases short and J 5 bases short, with 8 bases between. The CDR3 is 14 residues long. As DNA, the CDR3 is TGTGCCAGCAGTTACTCAAGGGACCACAATGAGCAGTTCTTC. Translated: CASSYSRDHNEQFF.

The chain is built from TRBV7-6 and TRBJ1-2; D gene uncertain. Germline values: CDR1 SGHVS, CDR2 FNYEAQ. The CDR3 length is 15 residues. V lost 2 bases and J 7 bases, leaving 17 bases between the germline ends. DNA for the CDR3: TGTGCCAGCAGCTTATTGCTGTCCCCCGGTCGTGGCTACACCTTC. Translation gives CASSLLLSPGRGYTF.

This clonotype was observed once. A single base separates this from a much larger clone, so it may be a read error. The chain joins TRBV27 to TRBJ2-1; 9 positions agree with TRBD1. This CDR3 region has 17 residues. J gave up 6 bases and V 4 bases, and 13 bases lay outside the gene matches. Germline CDR1 and CDR2: MNHEY and SMNVEV (reference sequence). The CDR3, as DNA: TGTGCCAGCAGTTCTCATAGGACAGGGGAAAGGGTCAATGAGCAGTTCTTC. This codes for CASSSHRTGERVNEQFF.

The V and J genes are TRBV6-6 and TRBJ2-5, with TRBD1 identical over 8 bases. The CDR3 length is 15 residues. The germline gives CDR1 MNHNY, CDR2 SVGAGI (reference sequence). V was clipped by 2 bases and J by 6 bases; unmatched bases: 8. CDR3 protein: CASSYQTGAGKTQYF. CDR3 in DNA: TGTGCCAGCAGTTACCAGACAGGGGCGGGAAAGACCCAGTACTTC.

This clonotype was counted at least ten times. This chain connects TRBV6-2 or TRBV6-3 to TRBJ2-5; D not resolved. The CDR3 spans 16 residues. Germline assignment: CDR1 MNHEY and CDR2 SVGEGT. V was trimmed by 6 bases and J by 2 bases, leaving 19 bases between them. The CDR3 DNA reads as TGTGCCAGCAGACTTCAGGCTCATCTAGAACAAGAGACCCAGTACTTC. Residues: CASRLQAHLEQETQYF.

The count of this clonotype is one. The V and J genes are TRBV4-1 and TRBJ1-5, with 11 bases lining up with TRBD1. Trimming at V came to 0 bases and at J to 6 bases, leaving 7 bases not matched to a gene. Germline CDR1 MGHRA, CDR2 YSYEKL. The CDR3 consists of 17 residues. Written as DNA, the CDR3 is TGCGCCAGCAGCCAAGATCCAGGACAGGGGGCGTCTCAGCCCCAGCATTTT. Its protein product is CASSQDPGQGASQPQHF.

This clonotype was counted a few times. This sequence joins TRBV19 and TRBJ1-2; the D is unclear. CDR3 length equals 13 residues. The V end was cut by 3 bases, the J end by 4 bases, with 9 bases between. CDR1 and CDR2 (germline): LNHDA, SQIVND (reference sequence). DNA for the CDR3: TGTGCCAGTAGTATCGGCGGCTCCTATGGCTACACCTTC. Translation: CASSIGGSYGYTF. The full variable domain, completed using reference TRBV19 and TRBJ1-2, is DGGITQSPKYLFRKEGQNVTLSCEQNLNHDAMYWYRQDPGQGLRLIYYSQIVNDFQKGDIAEGYSVSREKKESFPLTVTSAQKNPTAFYLCASSIGGSYGYTFGSGTRLTVV.

This clonotype was seen at least ten times. This chain connects TRBV11-2 to TRBJ2-5, with 8 positions matching TRBD1. The ends lost 1 base at V and 5 bases at J; junction bases unmatched: 12. CDR1 SGHAT and CDR2 FQNNGV come from the germline V gene. CDR3 size: 17 residues. The CDR3: CASSLGRGQDIGETQYF. As DNA, the CDR3 is TGTGCCAGCAGCTTAGGGCGGGGACAGGATATCGGTGAGACCCAGTACTTC.

This clonotype has ten or more counts. The rearrangement joins TRBV11-2 to TRBJ1-6; D ambiguous. Germline loops: CDR1 SGHAT, CDR2 FQNNGV. The CDR3 runs 15 residues. Trimming took 4 bases from V and 6 from J, leaving 13 bases between them. CDR3 loop: CASSSARLVNSPLHF. The CDR3 nucleotides are TGTGCCAGCAGCTCCGCCCGACTGGTTAATTCACCCCTCCACTTT.

This clonotype was seen only a few times. The chain links TRBV12-3 or TRBV12-4 to TRBJ1-3; D is perhaps TRBD1 (5 bases). This CDR3 is built from 14 residues. The V end lost 3 bases, the J end lost 4 bases, and 10 bases lay between the germline ends. CDR3 region: CASSFQGVGNTIYF. The CDR3 nucleotides read TGTGCCAGCAGTTTTCAGGGAGTAGGAAACACCATATATTTT.

This clonotype was counted at least ten times. This chain uses TRBV24-1 with TRBJ1-2; 10 bases line up with TRBD1. The trim removed 11 bases at V and 3 bases at J, leaving 5 bases unmatched. There are 13 residues in the CDR3. Germline assignment: CDR1 KGHDR and CDR2 SFDVKD. CDR3 in DNA: TGTGCCATCGGGACAGGGGCTTACTATGGCTACACCTTC. It specifies CAIGTGAYYGYTF.

This chain connects TRBV27 to TRBJ1-4; a possible D gene is TRBD1 (6 bases). Trimming cost V 6 bases and J 6 bases, with 20 bases left between them. CDR1 MNHEY and CDR2 SMNVEV come from the germline V gene (reference sequence). The CDR3 consists of 16 residues. The CDR3 sequence: CASSRTGTPGYEKLFF. The CDR3 region has the DNA TGTGCCAGCAGCCGAACAGGGACCCCGGGATATGAAAAACTGTTTTTT.

The V call is TRBV7-9, the J call TRBJ2-7; no clear D gene. The V end lost 3 bases, the J end lost 7 bases, and 13 bases lay between the germline ends. The CDR3 has 13 residues. Germline-derived CDR1 and CDR2 are SEHNR and FQNEAQ (reference sequence). CDR3 nucleotide sequence: TGTGCCAGCAGCTTCGCTGCCTCTCATGAGCAGTACTTC. It translates to CASSFAASHEQYF. Variable domain in full (rest from reference TRBV7-9 and TRBJ2-7): DTGVSQNPRHKITKRGQNVTFRCDPISEHNRLYWYRQTLGQGPEFLTYFQNEAQLEKSRLLSDRFSAERPKGSFSTLEIQRTEQGDSAMYLCASSFAASHEQYFGPGTRLTVT.

This clonotype was detected ten times or more. The chain combines TRBV2 with TRBJ2-1; TRBD2 agrees at 9 bases. From germline, CDR1 is SNHLY and CDR2 FYNNEI. J gave up 1 base and V 4 bases, and 11 bases lay outside the gene matches. There are 18 residues in the CDR3. The CDR3 protein is CASSGGERLAGSYNEQFF. The CDR3 nucleotides read TGTGCCAGCAGTGGAGGGGAGCGGCTAGCGGGGTCCTACAATGAGCAGTTCTTC.

The V and J genes are TRBV27 and TRBJ2-7; no definite D call. Trimming removed 4 bases from V and 0 bases from J, with 10 bases in between. Germline V lookup: CDR1 MNHEY, CDR2 SMNVEV (reference sequence). The CDR3 consists of 14 residues. CDR3 loop: CASSSLVASYEQYF. In nucleotides, the CDR3 is TGTGCCAGCAGTTCCTTGGTTGCCTCCTACGAGCAGTACTTC.

The J gene is TRBJ2-7, the V gene TRBV7-7; no definite D call. The CDR3 extends over 14 amino acids. V was shortened by 3 bases and J by 2 bases, with 11 bases between the two germline ends. The germline V gene encodes CDR1 SSHAT and CDR2 FNYEAQ (reference sequence). The CDR3 region is CASSLGSATYEQYF. CDR3 sequence (DNA): TGTGCCAGCAGCTTGGGAAGTGCCACCTACGAGCAGTACTTC.

This clonotype appeared many times. The chain employs TRBV3-1 and TRBJ1-4; D remains unclear. The CDR3 consists of 17 residues. V was shortened by 3 bases and J by 8 bases, with 22 bases between the two germline ends. CDR1 and CDR2 (germline): LGHDT, YNNKEL (reference sequence). DNA for the CDR3: TGTGCCAGCAGCCAGCAAATAGGGATAGGAAGCAGGGAAAAACTGTTTTTT. It translates to CASSQQIGIGSREKLFF.

CDR3 in DNA: TGTGCCAGCAGCTTATTGGGGCCGCCTGGGACCACTTCGGAGGTCACCGGGGAGCTGTTTTTT. This encodes CASSLLGPPGTTSEVTGELFF. The chain recombines TRBV7-9 with TRBJ2-2, with D perhaps assigned TRBD1 or TRBD2 (5 bases each). The CDR3 is 21 residues long. V lost 2 bases and J lost 4, with 29 bases in between. CDR1 is SEHNR and CDR2 is FQNEAQ in the germline V gene (reference sequence).